These 30 T cell receptor beta chains came from one sample sequenced in a study of blood T cell repertoires in COVID-19. Libraries were prepared by immunoSEQ multiplex PCR; TCRdb keeps only in-frame clonotypes and omits some of them. The table has about 110,000 clones, roughly 81% seen once; the top ten hold roughly 3.5%. The source material was peripheral blood. Receptor source: a man aged 40-49 years with acute or convalescent COVID-19.

In DNA form, the CDR3 reads TGCGCCAGCGTACGAGGGGGTAATCAGCCCCAGCATTTT. Its protein is CASVRGGNQPQHF. J is TRBJ1-5 and V is TRBV23-1; perhaps TRBD1 as D (6 bases). TRBV23-1 is labeled an ORF, and its function is uncertain. The V end lost 8 bases, the J end lost 4 bases, and 12 bases lay between the germline ends. The CDR3 has 13 residues.

This sequence joins TRBV2 and TRBJ1-6; D perhaps matches TRBD1 (5 bases). Trimming stripped 8 bases from V and 9 bases from J, with 14 bases between. CDR3 length: 13 residues. CDR1 is SNHLY, CDR2 FYNNEI, per germline. The CDR3 bases are TGTGCCAGCGTGAATGGGGCCGGTTCACCCCTCCACTTT. Its protein product is CASVNGAGSPLHF.

In this sample, this clone turned up a few times. This CDR3 is also generated by other DNA sequences in the sample. The chain uses TRBV11-2 and TRBJ1-5, with D perhaps matching TRBD1 (5 bases). Germline V gene lookup returns CDR1 SGHAT and CDR2 FQNNGV. The V and J ends lost 5 bases and 1 base respectively, with 9 bases between them. The CDR3 has 14 amino acids. As DNA, the CDR3 is TGTGCCAGCAGCCCCCAGGGCAGCAATCAGCCCCAGCATTTT. Its protein product is CASSPQGSNQPQHF.

This chain connects TRBV2 to TRBJ1-3; the match to TRBD1 covers 7 bases. Germline V lookup: CDR1 SNHLY, CDR2 FYNNEI. The CDR3 extends over 13 amino acids. Unmatched junction bases numbered 7, after V lost 10 bases and J lost 4 bases. CDR3 region: CANKQGYGNTIYF. In nucleotides, the CDR3 is TGTGCCAACAAACAGGGGTACGGAAACACCATATATTTT.

This chain links TRBV24-1 with TRBJ2-3; a weak D match, TRBD1 (5 bases). This CDR3 spans 15 amino acids. Germline CDR1 KGHDR, CDR2 SFDVKD. Between the trimmed V and J ends, which lost 3 bases and 6 bases, there was a span of 15 bases. The CDR3 sequence is CATSDVQGKVDTQYF. CDR3 bases: TGTGCCACCAGTGATGTGCAGGGTAAGGTGGATACGCAGTATTTT.

The J gene is TRBJ1-4, the V gene TRBV19; D is unresolved. The V end was cut by 9 bases, the J end by 4 bases, with 6 bases between. Germline CDR1 and CDR2: LNHDA and SQIVND (reference sequence). The CDR3 length is 11 residues. In DNA, the CDR3 is TGTGCCAGCGGAGATAATGAAAAACTGTTTTTT. Its protein product is CASGDNEKLFF.

The chain joins TRBV7-2 to TRBJ2-2; D remains unclear. This CDR3 region has 14 residues. Trimming shortened V by 6 bases and J by 5 bases, and 13 bases separated the two germline ends. Germline CDR1 and CDR2: SGHTA and FQGNSA. The CDR3 DNA is TGTGCCAGCAGATTTATCCGAGAAACCGGGGAGCTGTTTTTT. Translating gives CASRFIRETGELFF.

The chain couples TRBV7-2 to TRBJ2-1; D may be TRBD1 (6 bases). Germline CDR1 and CDR2: SGHTA and FQGNSA. This CDR3 spans 14 amino acids. Trimming pared 6 bases from V and 7 bases from J, leaving 16 bases between. The CDR3 sequence: CASSEQGSRNEQFF. The CDR3 region has the DNA TGTGCCAGCAGTGAACAGGGAAGTCGAAATGAGCAGTTCTTC. Full variable domain (rest looked up from reference TRBV7-2 and TRBJ2-1): GAGVSQSPSNKVTEKGKDVELRCDPISGHTALYWYRQSLGQGLEFLIYFQGNSAPDKSGLPSDRFSAERTGGSVSTLTIQRTQQEDSAVYLCASSEQGSRNEQFFGPGTRLTVL.

The chain has TRBV29-1 and TRBJ1-2; a possible D gene is TRBD1 (5 bases). The CDR3 is made up of 14 amino acids. Germline CDR1 SQVTM, CDR2 ANQGSEA. V gave up 6 bases and J gave up 7 bases, with 21 bases separating them. CDR3 loop: CSVGRSRVEGGYTF. The CDR3 coding sequence is TGCAGCGTCGGAAGGTCCAGGGTTGAAGGTGGCTACACCTTC.

The V call is TRBV12-2, the J call TRBJ2-3; the table's D call TRBD2 went unverified against the DNA. TRBV12-2 is termed a pseudogene. The CDR3 has 13 residues. CDR3 nucleotides: TGTGCAAGTCGCCCCCGCGGCACAGATACGCAGTATTTT. It is translated as CASRPRGTDTQYF.

V is TRBV10-3 and J is TRBJ2-3; 14 bases align to TRBD2. CDR3 length: 17 amino acids. V trimming: 4 bases; J trimming: 2 bases; junction bases outside the gene matches: 5. From germline, CDR1 is ENHRY and CDR2 SYGVKD. The CDR3 loop is CAISARLAGGPTDTQYF. The CDR3, as DNA: TGTGCCATCAGTGCCCGACTAGCGGGGGGGCCCACAGATACGCAGTATTTT.

V usage is TRBV7-9 and J usage is TRBJ1-4, with unresolved D. The germline gives CDR1 SEHNR, CDR2 FQNEAQ (reference sequence). The CDR3 is 13 residues long. With 8 bases removed from V and 8 bases from J, the gap between germline ends came to 15 bases. CDR3 protein: CASQYQEGEKLFF. Here the CDR3 DNA reads TGTGCCAGCCAGTACCAGGAAGGAGAAAAACTGTTTTTT. The whole variable domain, remainder taken from reference TRBV7-9 and TRBJ1-4, is DTGVSQNPRHKITKRGQNVTFRCDPISEHNRLYWYRQTLGQGPEFLTYFQNEAQLEKSRLLSDRFSAERPKGSFSTLEIQRTEQGDSAMYLCASQYQEGEKLFFGSGTQLSVL.

The chain uses TRBV5-1 and TRBJ2-2, with TRBD2 matching over 10 bases. Germline assignment: CDR1 SGHRS and CDR2 YFSETQ. The V segment lost 0 bases and the J segment 6 bases; nucleotides outside the gene matches: 5. The CDR3 sequence is 16 residues long. The CDR3 region has the DNA TGCGCCAGCAGCTTGGAGCCTAGCGGGGGCCCCGGGGAGCTGTTTTTT. It yields the protein CASSLEPSGGPGELFF.

The J gene is TRBJ2-3, the V gene TRBV5-1, with D maybe TRBD2 (5 bases). Trimming cost V 0 bases and J 0 bases, with 8 bases left between them. Germline V lookup: CDR1 SGHRS, CDR2 YFSETQ. The CDR3 is 15 residues long. The CDR3: CASSLGAASTDTQYF. The CDR3 DNA follows: TGCGCCAGCAGCTTGGGAGCGGCTAGCACAGATACGCAGTATTTT.

The chain combines TRBV5-8 with TRBJ2-2; 10 positions match TRBD2. The germline V gene encodes CDR1 SGHTS and CDR2 YDEGEE. The CDR3 consists of 15 residues. V lost 7 bases, J lost 5 bases, and 8 bases stayed unmatched. Here the CDR3 reads CASGPSGGYTGELFF. The CDR3 DNA follows: TGTGCCAGCGGACCTAGCGGGGGTTATACCGGGGAGCTGTTTTTT.

V and J are TRBV5-6 and TRBJ2-2, with 10 bases that match TRBD1. The J segment lost 5 bases and the V segment lost 4 bases, leaving 8 bases of the junction unmatched. Germline V gene sequence: CDR1 SGHDT, CDR2 YYEEEE. The CDR3 is 16 residues long. As DNA, the CDR3 is TGTGCCAGCAGCGATCGACAGGGGGCATGGACCGGGGAGCTGTTTTTT. This encodes CASSDRQGAWTGELFF.

The chain combines TRBV4-1 with TRBJ2-3, with 7 bases lining up with TRBD1. Germline CDR1 and CDR2: MGHRA and YSYEKL. Unmatched junction bases numbered 11, after V lost 4 bases and J lost 4 bases. CDR3 length equals 16 residues. In nucleotides, the CDR3 is TGCGCCAGCAGCCCCAGGGGCCAGGGGGATTCAGATACGCAGTATTTT. Its protein is CASSPRGQGDSDTQYF.

The chain employs TRBV29-1 and TRBJ1-2; 9 bases align to TRBD1. The V gene end was trimmed by 1 base and the J gene end by 8 bases; junction bases not matched to a gene: 11. The CDR3 extends over 15 amino acids. Germline CDR1 is SQVTM and CDR2 is ANQGSEA. The CDR3 protein is CSVEGAGGQGAGYTF. In nucleotides, the CDR3 is TGCAGCGTTGAAGGTGCCGGGGGACAGGGCGCCGGCTACACCTTC.

The chain joins TRBV19 to TRBJ2-7; D remains unclear. Germline CDR1 reads LNHDA; CDR2 reads SQIVND (reference sequence). V shed 0 bases and J shed 1 base, with 7 bases lying between them. The CDR3 is 14 residues long. The DNA for the CDR3 is TGTGCCAGTAGTATAGACCACAGTTCCTACGAGCAGTACTTC. Encoded protein: CASSIDHSSYEQYF.

The CDR3 protein is CASSLAVAGGETQYF. The CDR3 DNA reads as TGTGCCAGCAGCTTGGCGGTAGCGGGGGGAGAGACCCAGTACTTC. The chain has TRBV5-4 and TRBJ2-5; 10 nucleotides line up with TRBD2. The CDR3 is made up of 15 amino acids. The V segment lost 0 bases and the J segment 4 bases; nucleotides outside the gene matches: 3. Germline CDR1 reads SGHNT; CDR2 reads YYREEE (reference sequence). The whole variable domain, remainder taken from reference TRBV5-4 and TRBJ2-5, is ETGVTQSPTHLIKTRGQQVTLRCSSQSGHNTVSWYQQALGQGPQFIFQYYREEENGRGNFPPRFSGLQFPNYSSELNVNALELDDSALYLCASSLAVAGGETQYFGPGTRLLVL.

This chain connects TRBV5-1 to TRBJ2-5, with a tentative D call TRBD2 (5 bases). CDR1 and CDR2 from the germline V gene are SGHRS and YFSETQ. The CDR3 covers 16 residues. Between the trimmed V and J ends, which lost 4 bases and 5 bases, there was a span of 21 bases. The CDR3 protein is CASSEGRYPLMETQYF. The CDR3 nucleotides read TGCGCCAGCAGCGAGGGCCGTTATCCCCTTATGGAGACCCAGTACTTC.

J is TRBJ2-3 and V is TRBV7-2, with 12 bases aligning to TRBD2. Germline V gives CDR1 SGHTA, CDR2 FQGNSA. J lost 2 bases, V lost 5 bases, and 8 bases had no gene match. The length of the CDR3 is 17 residues. This chain's CDR3 is CASSARLAGDITDTQYF. The CDR3 bases are TGTGCCAGCAGCGCAAGACTAGCGGGGGATATCACAGATACGCAGTATTTT.

The chain couples TRBV5-1 to TRBJ1-2; D is ambiguous. V gave up 0 bases and J gave up 8 bases, with 17 bases separating them. Germline V gene lookup returns CDR1 SGHRS and CDR2 YFSETQ. This CDR3 spans 15 amino acids. DNA of the CDR3: TGCGCCAGCAGCTTGGAGGTTTCTGACACCGGAGGCTACACCTTC. As protein: CASSLEVSDTGGYTF.

This chain connects TRBV18 to TRBJ1-1, with D perhaps matching TRBD1 (5 bases). Trimming took off 3 bases at V and 3 bases at J, with 11 bases between the two ends. The CDR3 is made up of 14 amino acids. Looked up from germline, CDR1 is KGHSH and CDR2 is LQKENI. CDR3: CASSPLGGDTEAFF. The CDR3 nucleotides read TGTGCCAGCTCACCCTTGGGGGGGGACACTGAAGCTTTCTTT. Full variable domain (remainder filled in from reference TRBV18 and TRBJ1-1): NAGVMQNPRHLVRRRGQEARLRCSPMKGHSHVYWYRQLPEEGLKFMVYLQKENIIDESGMPKERFSAEFPKEGPSILRIQQVVRGDSAAYFCASSPLGGDTEAFFGQGTRLTVV.

The V and J genes are TRBV27 and TRBJ2-3, with D possibly TRBD1 on 5 matching bases. CDR3 length: 16 amino acids. Deletions cut 10 bases from V and 4 bases from J, with 24 bases between. The V gene's germline CDR1 is MNHEY and CDR2 SMNVEV (reference sequence). The CDR3 bases are TGTGCCACTAAAAAAATACGGGCAGGGATAGCAGATACGCAGTATTTT. Amino acid sequence: CATKKIRAGIADTQYF.

The chain uses TRBV6-5 and TRBJ2-2; possibly TRBD1 for D (6 bases). The CDR3 covers 15 residues. V dropped 5 bases and J dropped 1 base, with 11 bases sitting between them. Germline assignment: CDR1 MNHEY and CDR2 SVGAGI. Here the CDR3 DNA reads TGTGCCAGCAGTCGGACAGATCGGAACACCGGGGAGCTGTTTTTT. Residues: CASSRTDRNTGELFF.

V is TRBV10-1 and J is TRBJ2-3, with TRBD1 identical over 7 bases. Germline V gene data show CDR1 as WNHNN and CDR2 as SYGVQD (reference sequence). V shed 6 bases and J 5 bases; nucleotides not matched to a gene: 8. This CDR3 comprises 14 residues. The CDR3: CASSLRGPGDTQYF. CDR3 DNA: TGCGCCAGCAGCTTGAGGGGGCCAGGAGATACGCAGTATTTT.

The chain has TRBV7-2 and TRBJ1-1; D ambiguous. The V end lost 3 bases, the J end lost 6 bases, and 14 bases lay between the germline ends. The CDR3 has 14 residues. Germline-derived CDR1 and CDR2 are SGHTA and FQGNSA. The CDR3 coding sequence is TGTGCCAGCAGCTTTGGAGACGATTCCCCTGAAGCTTTCTTT. This translates into CASSFGDDSPEAFF.

The chain recombines TRBV2 with TRBJ2-7; 7 bases line up with TRBD2. Germline loops: CDR1 SNHLY, CDR2 FYNNEI. Trimming removed 1 base from V and 0 bases from J; junction bases left unmatched: 3. The CDR3 is made up of 15 amino acids. CDR3 sequence reads: CASSEERGSSYEQYF. The CDR3 nucleotides are TGTGCCAGCAGTGAAGAGCGGGGTAGCTCCTACGAGCAGTACTTC.

This chain connects TRBV25-1 to TRBJ1-3, with TRBD1 matching over 7 bases. Germline lookup yields CDR1 MGHDK and CDR2 SYGVNS. This CDR3 region has 15 residues. Trimming at V came to 3 bases and at J to 0 bases, leaving 2 bases not matched to a gene. Here the CDR3 reads CASSDHRGSGNTIYF. In nucleotides, the CDR3 is TGTGCCAGCAGTGATCACAGGGGCTCTGGAAACACCATATATTTT.